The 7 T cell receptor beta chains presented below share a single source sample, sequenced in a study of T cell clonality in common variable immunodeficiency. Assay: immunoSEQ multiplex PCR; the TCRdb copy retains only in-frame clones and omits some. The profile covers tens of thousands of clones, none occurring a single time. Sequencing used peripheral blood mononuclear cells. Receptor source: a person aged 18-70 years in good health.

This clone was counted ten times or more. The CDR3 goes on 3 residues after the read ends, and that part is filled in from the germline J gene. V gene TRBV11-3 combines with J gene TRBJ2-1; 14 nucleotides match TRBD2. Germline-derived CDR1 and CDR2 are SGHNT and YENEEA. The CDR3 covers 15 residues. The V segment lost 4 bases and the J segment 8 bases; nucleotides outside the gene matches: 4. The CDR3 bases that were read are TGTGCCAGCAGCTCGGGACTAGCGGGAGTTGATGAG. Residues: CASSSGLAGVDE. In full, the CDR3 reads CASSSGLAGVDEQFF. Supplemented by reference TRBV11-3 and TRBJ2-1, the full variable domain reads EAGVVQSPRYKIIEKKQPVAFWCNPISGHNTLYWYLQNLGQGPELLIRYENEEAVDDSQLPKDRFSAERLKGVDSTLKIQPAELGDSAVYLCASSSGLAGVDEQFFGPGTRLTVL.

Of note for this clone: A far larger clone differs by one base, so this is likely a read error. The CDR3 sequence: CASSPDRGKETQYF. The part of the CDR3 DNA that was read is TGTGCCAGCTCACCCGACAGGGGCAAAGAGACC. The V and J genes are TRBV18 and TRBJ2-5; TRBD1 aligns across 8 bases. The read ends 3 residues shy of where the CDR3 ends; the end is completed using the germline J gene. Trimming at V came to 3 bases and at J to 3 bases, leaving 3 bases not matched to a gene. CDR1 is KGHSH and CDR2 is LQKENI in the germline V gene. The CDR3 runs to 14 residues. Based on the CDR3 plus reference TRBV18 and TRBJ2-5, the full variable domain is NAGVMQNPRHLVRRRGQEARLRCSPMKGHSHVYWYRQLPEEGLKFMVYLQKENIIDESGMPKERFSAEFPKEGPSILRIQQVVRGDSAAYFCASSPDRGKETQYFGPGTRLLVL.

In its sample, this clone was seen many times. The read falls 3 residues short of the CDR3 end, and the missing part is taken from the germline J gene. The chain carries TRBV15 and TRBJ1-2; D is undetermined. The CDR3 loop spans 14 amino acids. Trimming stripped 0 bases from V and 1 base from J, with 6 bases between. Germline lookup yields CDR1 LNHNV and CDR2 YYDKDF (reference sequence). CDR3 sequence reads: CATSRDRFNYGYTF. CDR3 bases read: TGTGCCACCAGCAGAGACAGATTTAACTATGGC.

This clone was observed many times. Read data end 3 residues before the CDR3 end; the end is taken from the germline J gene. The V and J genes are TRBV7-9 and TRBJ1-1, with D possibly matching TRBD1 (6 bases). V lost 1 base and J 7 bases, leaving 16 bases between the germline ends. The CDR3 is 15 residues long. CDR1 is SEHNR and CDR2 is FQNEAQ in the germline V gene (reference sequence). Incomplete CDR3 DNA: TGTGCCAGCAGCTTAGTAGCCAGGGAGGGGGTTGAA. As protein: CASSLVAREGVE. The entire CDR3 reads CASSLVAREGVEAFF.

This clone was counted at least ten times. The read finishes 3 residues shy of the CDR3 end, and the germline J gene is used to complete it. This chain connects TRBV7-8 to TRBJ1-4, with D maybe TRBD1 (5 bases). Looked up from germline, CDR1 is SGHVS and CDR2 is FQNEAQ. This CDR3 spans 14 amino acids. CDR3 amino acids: CASSLGEGTSPLFF. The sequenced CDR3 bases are TGTGCCAGCAGCTTGGGCGAGGGGACTTCACCA. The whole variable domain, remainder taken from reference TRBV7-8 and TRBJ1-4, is GAGVSQSPRYKVAKRGQDVALRCDPISGHVSLFWYQQALGQGPEFLTYFQNEAQLDKSGLPSDRFFAERPEGSVSTLKIQRTQQEDSAVYLCASSLGEGTSPLFFGSGTQLSVL.

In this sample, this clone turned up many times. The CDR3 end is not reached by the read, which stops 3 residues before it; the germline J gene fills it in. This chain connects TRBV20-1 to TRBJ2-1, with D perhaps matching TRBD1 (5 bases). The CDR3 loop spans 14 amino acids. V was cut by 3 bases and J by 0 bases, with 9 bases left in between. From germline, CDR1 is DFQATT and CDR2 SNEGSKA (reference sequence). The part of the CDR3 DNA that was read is TGCAGTGCTAGGGACATGAGCTCCTACAATGAG. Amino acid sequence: CSARDMSSYNE. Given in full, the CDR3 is CSARDMSSYNEQFF.

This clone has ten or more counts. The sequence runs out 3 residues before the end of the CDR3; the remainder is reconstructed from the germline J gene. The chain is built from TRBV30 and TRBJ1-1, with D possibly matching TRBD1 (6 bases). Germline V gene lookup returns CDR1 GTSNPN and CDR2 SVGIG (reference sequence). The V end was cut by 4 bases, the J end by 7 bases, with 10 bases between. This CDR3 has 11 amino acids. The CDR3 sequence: CAWNRDVEAFF. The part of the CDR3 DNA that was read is TGTGCCTGGAACAGGGACGTTGAA.